Each of the 8 T cell receptor beta chains below was sequenced from the same sample in a study of blood T cell repertoires in COVID-19. This table comes from immunoSEQ multiplex PCR, and its TCRdb copy is limited to in-frame clones, with some not included. The sample has fewer than 50,000 clones; 80% to 90% are singletons. The sample consisted of peripheral blood. All receptors derive from a man between 60 and 70 years old with COVID-19, enrolled during active disease.

The chain is built from TRBV7-3 and TRBJ2-5; D may be TRBD2 (5 bases). V lost 1 base to trimming and J lost 2 bases, with 14 bases between them. The germline V gene has CDR1 SGHTA and CDR2 FQGTGA. CDR3 length: 16 amino acids. The CDR3 reads CASSLRGSSSQETQYF. The CDR3 DNA is TGTGCCAGCAGCTTAAGAGGGTCCAGTTCACAAGAGACCCAGTACTTC.

The chain carries TRBV3-1 (or the pseudogene TRBV3-2) and TRBJ2-1, with TRBD2 matching over 11 bases. The V gene end was trimmed by 1 base and the J gene end by 8 bases; junction bases not matched to a gene: 10. This CDR3 has 17 residues. Germline V CDR1 and CDR2: LGHDT, YNNKEL (reference sequence). CDR3 sequence reads: CASSQGLASGRFDEQFF. The CDR3, as DNA: TGTGCCAGCAGCCAAGGGCTCGCTAGCGGGAGGTTCGATGAGCAGTTCTTC.

The chain joins TRBV5-4 to TRBJ1-6; D may be TRBD1 (5 bases). Deletions cut 3 bases from V and 7 bases from J, with 17 bases between. The length of the CDR3 is 16 residues. The germline V gene encodes CDR1 SGHNT and CDR2 YYREEE (reference sequence). This chain's CDR3 is CASSSGGGNGNSPLHF. In nucleotides, the CDR3 is TGTGCCAGCAGCTCCGGGGGGGGGAACGGAAATTCACCCCTCCACTTT.

This rearrangement joins TRBV7-3 to TRBJ2-1; TRBD2 matches 11 bases. Germline lookup yields CDR1 SGHTA and CDR2 FQGTGA. The CDR3 is 16 amino acids. V lost 5 bases to trimming and J lost 5 bases; unmatched junction nucleotides: 8. The DNA for the CDR3 is TGTGCCAGCAGCACGCTCCCGGGACTAGCGGACAATGAGCAGTTCTTC. This translates into CASSTLPGLADNEQFF.

This clone was found once. The genes are TRBV5-1 and TRBJ1-1; D possibly corresponds to TRBD1 (5 bases). The germline CDR1 and CDR2 sequences are SGHRS and YFSETQ. This CDR3 is 16 amino acids long. V lost 1 base, J lost 0 bases, and 13 bases lay in between. CDR3 DNA: TGCGCCAGCAGCTTGTCCCCAGGGCCCATGAACACTGAAGCTTTCTTT. It encodes CASSLSPGPMNTEAFF.

This chain uses TRBV5-1 with TRBJ2-1; 8 bases agree with TRBD1. V lost 1 base, J lost 0 bases, and 0 bases stayed unmatched. In germline, CDR1 is SGHRS, CDR2 YFSETQ. This CDR3 has 15 residues. This chain's CDR3 is CASSLTGGSYNEQFF. The CDR3 nucleotides are TGCGCCAGCAGCTTGACAGGGGGCTCCTACAATGAGCAGTTCTTC.

This clone was counted once. The chain couples TRBV28 to TRBJ1-4; TRBD1 might be the D (6 bases). Germline values: CDR1 MDHEN, CDR2 SYDVKM. The CDR3 covers 15 residues. The V end was cut by 4 bases, the J end by 4 bases, with 13 bases between. The CDR3 is CASSYAGGGNEKLFF. The CDR3 DNA is TGTGCCAGCAGTTACGCGGGAGGGGGTAATGAAAAACTGTTTTTT.

This clone was counted only a few times. The chain has TRBV21-1 and TRBJ1-1. TRBV21-1 is designated a pseudogene. This CDR3 is built from 19 residues. The CDR3 loop reads CASSKARGTELPMNTEAFF. CDR3 DNA: TGTGCCAGCAGCAAAGCGCGGGGGACGGAACTTCCAATGAACACTGAAGCTTTCTTT.